This TCR beta chain was documented in a study of Ad26.COV2.S vaccination and SARS-CoV-2 variants (dated by TCRdb to the early 2020s). Context from the whole study: Donors in the vaccine arm were drawn from COV1001, a multicentre, randomized, double-blind, placebo-controlled phase I-IIa trial testing Ad26.COV2.S in healthy adults. Ad26.COV2.S was administered intramuscularly at 5 x 10^10 or 1 x 10^11 viral particles, either as a single shot or as two shots given 56 days apart. A total of some 30 samples were included in the TCR-sequenced set, comprising around 20 Ad26.COV2.S vaccine recipients, 5 placebo recipients and 8 SARS-CoV-2 convalescent individuals. TCRbeta repertoire sequencing was used to assess the specificity and breadth of SARS-CoV-2-reactive T cell receptors after Ad26.COV2.S vaccination. Trial participants were randomized into five groups of five: low-dose or high-dose Ad26.COV2.S given once or twice, or placebo on both occasions. Blinding of investigators to trial group allocation was maintained during experiments and outcome assessment.

TCRbeta CDR3 regions were sequenced with the immunoSEQ Assay. After extraction, genomic DNA underwent amplification by bias-controlled multiplex PCR, followed by high-throughput sequencing. The paper's processing steps were these. Collapsing and filtering of sequences were performed to quantify the absolute abundance of each unique TCRbeta CDR3 region. T cell fraction was estimated by normalizing TCRbeta template counts to usable DNA, with usable DNA measured through amplification of reference genes found in all nucleated cells. Repertoire TCRs were annotated as SARS-CoV-2-specific by exact matching of V gene, CDR3 amino acid sequence and J gene to a known reactive TCR set. The reference SARS-CoV-2 TCR set was derived from MIRA and filtered for enrichment in COVID-19-positive ImmuneCODE repertoires, a step that removed public or cross-reactive TCRs. Based on the MIRA antigens, annotated TCRs were further analysed at the level of specific ORF or position within ORF. Breadth was defined as annotated unique rearrangements over total unique productive rearrangements; depth was the summed frequency of those rearrangements. Two-sided Wilcoxon rank-sum tests were applied when comparing TCR breadth between groups. The table comes from immuneACCESS by way of TCRdb, which keeps in-frame sequences with V and J called. Part of the clones is missing from these tables; in studies checked, under half for an unresolved V gene and the rest for unknown reasons. V, J and clone size are taken as reported in that table, and D and trimming were inferred from the DNA itself. The sample has more than 300,000 clones on record, roughly nine tenths of them singletons. The ten largest clones take up around 6.4% of the sample.

The full study reports these points: After vaccination, substantial breadth of spike-specific CD8+ and CD4+ T cell responses was reported. The study was not powered to compare responses between vaccine doses or regimens. Comparable non-spike TCR breadth was observed between vaccine and placebo recipients, consistent with only spike being contained in the vaccine. It was noted by the authors that total T cell responses may have been underestimated by the TCR breadth and depth analyses. Ad26.COV2.S recipients had higher spike-specific TCR breadth than placebo recipients (P = 0.0014).

Including the terminal cysteine and phenylalanine, the CDR3 comprises 16 residues. CDR3 DNA is the only sequence kept; it has 48 bases, read in frame from the first base. At the junction V is shortened by 2 bases and J by 3 bases, with 15 bases in between. The germline V gene sets CDR1 to SGHVS and CDR2 to FNYEAQ. The treatment or condition label here, explained by the study, means: about 20 received Ad26.COV2.S at low or high dose, single or two shots; 5 received placebo; per-sample allocation not given. For vaccine and placebo recipients, the sequenced repertoires came from samples collected on day 63 after the first injection. In Cohort 1b, roughly 26 adults aged 18-55 years were enrolled at a single site in Boston, USA, between 29 July and 7 August 2020. Ad26.COV2.S was a replication-incompetent adenovirus type 26 vector that expressed a prefusion-stabilized SARS-CoV-2 spike protein derived from the original Wuhan strain.

Comment on this clone: Its cognate antigen has yet to be identified. Base-call qualities are not available, and no considerably larger clone is one nucleotide away.

Sequencing was performed on peripheral blood, taken in a trial of Ad26.COV2.S vaccine versus placebo. The rearranged chain carries TRBV7-6 and TRBJ2-3, and the D gene may be TRBD2, 7 bases matching. The receptor comes from a person between 18 and 59 years old who received the Ad26.COV2.S COVID-19 vaccine or a placebo. Here the CDR3 is given as CASSLNAGGATDTQYF. Here is the DNA: TGTGCCAGCAGCTTAAACGCTGGGGGGGCGACAGATACGCAGTATTTT.